These T cell receptor beta chains were read from a single sample in a study of shared T cell receptors in the human thymus. The repertoire was sequenced with immunoSEQ multiplex PCR; TCRdb's copy has only in-frame clones and lacks some. The sample carries 450,000 to 650,000 clones, roughly 74% recorded once. This sample was also put to use in a study of human thymus T cells.

Sequencing input: thymocytes. Receptors were obtained from a boy under two years old with a congenital heart defect. The conserved cysteine and the conserved F or W are not part of the CDR3 here.

J gene: TRBJ2-7
V gene: TRBV5-5
CDR3 protein: ASSLWLAGDYEQY

J gene: TRBJ1-1
V gene: TRBV29-1
CDR3 protein: SVEDDPRGTEAF

J gene: TRBJ1-3
V gene: TRBV6-6
CDR3 protein: ASSTPNRGKGNTIY

J gene: TRBJ1-3
V gene: TRBV30
CDR3 protein: AWIATGEINTIY

J gene: TRBJ2-7
V gene: TRBV6-6
CDR3 protein: ASSLLAGVNYEQY

J gene: TRBJ1-2
V gene: TRBV28
CDR3 protein: ASTLQGARKANYGYT

J gene: TRBJ2-7
V gene: TRBV27
CDR3 protein: ASSPGQGAYEQY

J gene: TRBJ1-1
V gene: TRBV5-1
CDR3 protein: ASTLGGAQGRAF

J gene: TRBJ2-1
V gene: TRBV19
CDR3 protein: ASSIGKWDEQF

J gene: TRBJ2-3
V gene: TRBV27
CDR3 protein: ASSSPIQGTWDTQY

J gene: TRBJ2-3
V gene: TRBV9
CDR3 protein: ASSPYTDTQY

J gene: TRBJ2-1
V gene: TRBV19
CDR3 protein: ASSGPLRTVPSSYNEQF

J gene: TRBJ2-3
V gene: TRBV5-1
CDR3 protein: ASSLGDRDTDTQY

J gene: TRBJ1-5
V gene: TRBV6-1
CDR3 protein: ASSANRAGQPQH

J gene: TRBJ1-4
V gene: TRBV19
CDR3 protein: ASELGQGREKLF

J gene: .
V gene: TRBV7-2
CDR3 protein: ASSLAGGRLYEQY

J gene: TRBJ1-2
V gene: TRBV9
CDR3 protein: ASSGTGNYGYT

J gene: TRBJ2-7
V gene: TRBV11-2
CDR3 protein: ASSLDTPATSLRGQY

J gene: TRBJ2-1
V gene: TRBV5-6
CDR3 protein: ASSLWSGNEQF

J gene: TRBJ2-3
V gene: TRBV5-1
CDR3 protein: ASSSQGDTQY

J gene: TRBJ1-2
V gene: TRBV7-2
CDR3 protein: ASSRTLNGYT

J gene: TRBJ2-5
V gene: TRBV27
CDR3 protein: ASSLIGGRVAGVVGETQY

J gene: TRBJ2-2
V gene: TRBV7-9
CDR3 protein: ASSPTLQSSGELF

J gene: TRBJ1-6
V gene: TRBV30
CDR3 protein: AWSVGGTGVNNSPLH

J gene: TRBJ2-5
V gene: TRBV5-1
CDR3 protein: VSSTRLAVQETQY

J gene: TRBJ2-1
V gene: TRBV9
CDR3 protein: ASSVLRSGEQF